The 11 T cell receptor beta chains below all came from one sample that was sequenced in a study of blood T cell repertoires in COVID-19. The data were produced by immunoSEQ multiplex PCR, yet TCRdb's version contains in-frame clones alone and is incomplete. This sample has over 200,000 clones, with around 81% found just once. Sequencing used PBMCs or T cells enriched from blood (not recorded which). The receptors here all came from a woman in her fifties or sixties with acute COVID-19.

J is TRBJ1-3 and V is TRBV10-3; no firm D call. V gave up 6 bases and J gave up 3 bases, with 6 bases separating them. The CDR3 loop spans 12 amino acids. Germline V gene data show CDR1 as ENHRY and CDR2 as SYGVKD. The CDR3: CAISLGGNTIYF. CDR3 bases: TGTGCCATCAGCCTCGGTGGAAACACCATATATTTT.

The V gene is TRBV18, the J gene TRBJ2-7; TRBD1 aligns across 9 bases. Germline values: CDR1 KGHSH, CDR2 LQKENI. The CDR3 spans 16 residues. J lost 4 bases, V lost 1 base, and 8 bases had no gene match. CDR3 protein: CASSPRGDRAGYEQYF. The CDR3 DNA sequence: TGTGCCAGCTCACCACGGGGGGACAGGGCCGGATACGAGCAGTACTTC.

The rearrangement links TRBV4-3 to TRBJ2-3, with 10 bases that match TRBD2. The ends lost 3 bases at V and 0 bases at J; junction bases unmatched: 9. The germline CDR1 and CDR2 sequences are LGHNA and YSLEER. There are 18 residues in the CDR3. CDR3 protein: CASSQMPKLAGSTDTQYF. CDR3 sequence (DNA): TGCGCCAGCAGCCAGATGCCCAAACTAGCGGGGAGCACAGATACGCAGTATTTT.

The chain joins TRBV18 to TRBJ2-2; possible D gene TRBD1, 6 bases. Trimming stripped 0 bases from V and 10 bases from J, with 9 bases between. This CDR3 comprises 13 residues. Germline CDR1 and CDR2: KGHSH and LQKENI. The CDR3 spells CASSPPPGVELFF. CDR3 sequence (DNA): TGTGCCAGCTCACCACCGCCAGGGGTGGAGCTGTTTTTT.

This chain joins TRBV7-6 and TRBJ1-6; tentatively, D is TRBD1 (5 bases). This CDR3 has 15 amino acids. CDR1 is SGHVS, CDR2 FNYEAQ, per germline. V was clipped by 6 bases and J by 6 bases, with 15 bases between them. CDR3 residues: CASSGRSGVNSPLHF. The CDR3 bases are TGTGCCAGCAGTGGCAGGTCGGGGGTTAATTCACCCCTCCACTTT.

Points on this clone: An end of the junction differs from the germline gene, which may be a read error. This chain links TRBV7-7 with TRBJ2-7, with D possibly matching TRBD2 (6 bases). This CDR3 region has 18 residues. Per germline, CDR1 SSHAT and CDR2 FNYEAQ (reference sequence). This CDR3 reads CASIHRGLATSSAYEQYF. The CDR3 nucleotides are TGTGCTAGCATCCACAGAGGCCTAGCGACGAGTTCGGCCTACGAGCAGTACTTC.

This clone showed up just once. The chain is built from TRBV10-3 and TRBJ1-5, with D hard to call. The CDR3 length is 12 residues. Between the trimmed V and J ends, which lost 3 bases and 6 bases, there was a span of 6 bases. Germline V CDR1 and CDR2: ENHRY, SYGVKD. CDR3 amino acids: CAISESRQPQHF. The CDR3 nucleotides read TGTGCCATCAGTGAATCCCGTCAGCCCCAGCATTTT.

The chain recombines TRBV10-3 with TRBJ1-5, with D hard to call. Trimming stripped 3 bases from V and 4 bases from J, with 7 bases between. Germline CDR1 ENHRY, CDR2 SYGVKD. CDR3 size: 13 residues. CDR3 in amino acids: CAISDDENQPQHF. The CDR3 coding sequence is TGTGCCATCAGTGATGATGAGAATCAGCCCCAGCATTTT.

J is TRBJ2-7 and V is TRBV4-1; D gene unclear. The CDR3 loop spans 14 amino acids. V lost 0 bases and J lost 1, with 7 bases in between. CDR1 is MGHRA, CDR2 YSYEKL, per germline. The DNA for the CDR3 is TGCGCCAGCAGCCAAGATCCCTTGTCCTACGAGCAGTACTTC. Translating it yields CASSQDPLSYEQYF.

This clone was seen ten or more times. The rearrangement joins TRBV9 to TRBJ1-4; the D gene is possibly TRBD1 (5 bases). The V and J ends lost 0 bases and 8 bases respectively, with 14 bases between them. The CDR3 runs to 15 residues. Per the germline V gene, CDR1 is SGDLS and CDR2 is YYNGEE. The CDR3 DNA reads TGTGCCAGCAGCGTAGCTGCAGGGTTTTCCGAAAAACTGTTTTTT. It is translated as CASSVAAGFSEKLFF.

This clone was seen a few times. The gene calls are TRBV19 and TRBJ2-7; perhaps TRBD1 as D (6 bases). V shed 4 bases and J shed 1 base, with 14 bases lying between them. Germline V gene sequence: CDR1 LNHDA, CDR2 SQIVND (reference sequence). The CDR3 consists of 15 residues. DNA of the CDR3: TGTGCCAGTAGTAAGGGGGAGCCCTTTTCCTACGAGCAGTACTTC. This translates into CASSKGEPFSYEQYF.